One sample yielded the 9 T cell receptor beta chains listed below, sequenced in a study of cytomegalovirus exposure and HLA in healthy donors. PCR primers comprised 60 Vbeta and 13 Jbeta primers. The table came from immunoSEQ multiplex PCR; TCRdb's copy has only in-frame clones and leaves some out. The table has around 120,000 clones, about three quarters seen once. Sequenced sample: PBMCs. Every receptor here comes from a woman aged 40 to 50 in good health and CMV-seropositive.

CDR3 in DNA: TGTGCCAGCAGCACCCGACAGGGATCGGATACGCAGTATTTT. This sequence encodes CASSTRQGSDTQYF. This rearrangement joins TRBV11-1 to TRBJ2-3; 7 bases are shared with TRBD1. CDR1 and CDR2 from the germline V gene are SGHAT and FQDESV (reference sequence). V was clipped by 5 bases and J by 6 bases; unmatched bases: 8. The CDR3 contains 14 residues.

The chain carries TRBV14 and TRBJ1-1, with TRBD1 matching 8 bases. J gave up 0 bases and V 3 bases, and 3 bases lay outside the gene matches. Germline CDR1 SGHDN, CDR2 FVKESK. The CDR3 runs to 15 residues. CDR3 sequence (DNA): TGTGCCAGCAGCCACCTGACAGGGGTGAACACTGAAGCTTTCTTT. It encodes CASSHLTGVNTEAFF.

This clone appeared a single time. The chain joins TRBV12-5 to TRBJ1-4, with a tentative D call TRBD1 (5 bases). This CDR3 contains 16 residues. Trimming pared 2 bases from V and 3 bases from J, leaving 13 bases between. Germline V gene data show CDR1 as LGHNT and CDR2 as FRNRAP. In DNA, the CDR3 is TGTGCTAGTGGTTTGCGCAGGGAAGGTGCTAATGAAAAACTGTTTTTT. It encodes CASGLRREGANEKLFF.

This chain uses TRBV9 with TRBJ1-4, with a tentative D call TRBD1 (6 bases). The CDR3 is 14 residues long. Germline lookup yields CDR1 SGDLS and CDR2 YYNGEE. Between the trimmed V and J ends, which lost 4 bases and 8 bases, there was a span of 15 bases. The DNA for the CDR3 is TGTGCCAGCAGCACGGACGGGGGGCGAGAAAAACTGTTTTTT. Amino acids: CASSTDGGREKLFF.

The chain is built from TRBV5-1 and TRBJ2-2; D unclear. CDR3 length: 14 amino acids. Germline assignment: CDR1 SGHRS and CDR2 YFSETQ. V shed 0 bases and J shed 3 bases, with 6 bases lying between them. CDR3 in amino acids: CASSLGLHTGELFF. DNA for the CDR3: TGCGCCAGCAGCTTGGGACTCCACACCGGGGAGCTGTTTTTT.

The chain uses TRBV6-1 and TRBJ1-1; the D gene is possibly TRBD1 (5 bases). The germline V gene encodes CDR1 MNHNS and CDR2 SASEGT. V was shortened by 7 bases and J by 4 bases, with 13 bases between the two germline ends. The CDR3 consists of 13 residues. The CDR3 sequence: CASIRDGGTEAFF. The CDR3 DNA sequence: TGTGCCAGCATTAGAGACGGGGGCACTGAAGCTTTCTTT.

The chain has TRBV18 and TRBJ1-5; D is possibly TRBD1 (6 bases). V was clipped by 3 bases and J by 6 bases, with 15 bases between them. CDR1 KGHSH and CDR2 LQKENI come from the germline V gene. CDR3 length equals 15 residues. This chain's CDR3 is CASSPYRVKGQPQHF. The DNA of the CDR3 is TGTGCCAGCTCACCTTACAGGGTGAAGGGTCAGCCCCAGCATTTT. Based on the CDR3 plus reference TRBV18 and TRBJ1-5, the full variable domain is NAGVMQNPRHLVRRRGQEARLRCSPMKGHSHVYWYRQLPEEGLKFMVYLQKENIIDESGMPKERFSAEFPKEGPSILRIQQVVRGDSAAYFCASSPYRVKGQPQHFGDGTRLSIL.

The chain couples TRBV9 to TRBJ1-6; D possibly corresponds to TRBD1 (6 bases). The V gene lost 0 bases and the J gene lost 6 bases, with 10 bases spanning the gap. CDR3 length: 15 amino acids. CDR1 SGDLS and CDR2 YYNGEE come from the germline V gene. The CDR3 DNA is TGTGCCAGCAGCGTAGAAGGACAGCCTAATTCACCCCTCCACTTT. This translates into CASSVEGQPNSPLHF.

The V call is TRBV4-2, the J call TRBJ2-5, with 7 bases aligning to TRBD2. Germline values: CDR1 LGHNA, CDR2 YNFKEQ. V gave up 1 base and J gave up 13 bases; unmatched junction bases: 6. The CDR3 sequence is 12 residues long. The CDR3: CASSQGSSGRYF. CDR3 in DNA: TGTGCCAGCAGCCAAGGAAGTAGCGGGCGGTACTTC.